Here is one T cell receptor (beta chain) with its context. This entry is derived from a study of blood T cell repertoires in COVID-19. Overall study: T cells, B-cell-depleted T cells, or PBMCs supplied cDNA or gDNA.

The authors' processing: Amplification of reference gene primers was used by the study to estimate nucleated cell counts. Assay used: immunoSEQ multiplex PCR; TCRdb lists only in-frame clones, some missing. V and J calls and clone size are copied from that table; D and trimming were computed from the DNA. The sample lists some 190,000 clones, more than 75% seen once, with around 8% in the top ten. The CDR3 has 15 residues. Trimming removed 2 bases at V and 8 bases at J, with 18 bases between. Looked up from germline, CDR1 is MNHNS and CDR2 is SASEGT. The Seattle site enrolled patients during active infection and followed them longitudinally.

The sequenced material came from peripheral blood. The genes are TRBV6-1 and TRBJ1-2; D not certain. The sequence derives from a woman aged 55-69 years with COVID-19, enrolled during active disease. The CDR3 protein is CASSESGERAGGYTF. The CDR3 DNA sequence: TGTGCCAGCAGTGAAAGCGGGGAGCGGGCCGGGGGCTACACCTTC.